A single sample is the source of the 27 T cell receptor beta chains below, sequenced in a study of T-cell memory formation after mild COVID-19. A single record per CDR3 protein comes from TCRdb applying MiXCR to the 5' RACE reads. This table has over 250,000 distinct CDR3 sequences, roughly 15% appearing once. Sequencing input: PBMCs or a T cell subset sorted from them (not recorded which). All receptors come from a man aged 18 to 29 who had mild COVID-19 (a few samples of this study predate the infection). Cell type and time point are not known.

This clonotype is a singleton in its sample. V usage is TRBV7-8 and J usage is TRBJ2-2; TRBD1 might be the D (6 bases). Germline V CDR1 and CDR2: SGHVS, FQNEAQ. The CDR3 contains 14 residues. Deletions cut 5 bases from V and 4 bases from J, with 11 bases between. The CDR3 nucleotides read TGTGCCAGCAGCCCGGACAGCTTCACCGGGGAGCTGTTTTTT. As protein: CASSPDSFTGELFF.

CDR3 bases: TGTGCCACCAGTGATCCCGGGACTAGCGGTACCGGGGAGCTGTTTTTT. Translating it yields CATSDPGTSGTGELFF. This sequence joins TRBV24-1 and TRBJ2-2; 11 positions agree with TRBD2. V was pared by 3 bases and J by 5 bases, with 4 bases of the junction left unmatched. Germline CDR1 and CDR2: KGHDR and SFDVKD. The CDR3 contains 16 residues.

In the case of this clonotype: A much larger clonotype is one base distant, so this may be a read error. The J gene is TRBJ2-1, the V gene TRBV9, with D perhaps being TRBD1 or TRBD2 (5 bases each). Germline CDR1 is SGDLS and CDR2 is YYNGEE. The CDR3 length is 12 residues. Between the trimmed V and J ends, which lost 4 bases and 4 bases, there was a span of 6 bases. The DNA of the CDR3 is TGTGCCAGCAGCTGGGGGTACAATGAGCAGTTCTTC. This gives the protein CASSWGYNEQFF.

There are many counts of this clonotype. DNA of the CDR3: TGTGCCAGCAGCTTGGGGGCAAATCTGAACACTGAAGCTTTCTTT. Amino acids: CASSLGANLNTEAFF. The genes are TRBV5-5 and TRBJ1-1; D not certain. The ends were cut back, 0 bases at V and 0 bases at J, with 9 bases in the middle. Germline CDR1 reads SGHKS; CDR2 reads YYEKEE (reference sequence). There are 15 residues in the CDR3.

The J gene is TRBJ1-1, the V gene TRBV28; 8 bases agree with TRBD1. Trimming at V came to 6 bases and at J to 4 bases, leaving 10 bases not matched to a gene. The CDR3 runs to 15 residues. The V gene's germline CDR1 is MDHEN and CDR2 SYDVKM. CDR3 region: CASSPADRGRTEAFF. Written as DNA, the CDR3 is TGTGCCAGCAGCCCAGCCGACAGGGGTCGCACTGAAGCTTTCTTT.

This clonotype was observed a few times. J is TRBJ2-5 and V is TRBV7-8, with 11 bases that match TRBD1. J lost 5 bases, V lost 6 bases, and 8 bases had no gene match. This CDR3 comprises 15 residues. Germline CDR1 is SGHVS and CDR2 is FQNEAQ. The chain's CDR3 is CASRSGQGAHETQYF. The CDR3, as DNA: TGTGCCAGCAGATCCGGACAGGGGGCGCATGAGACCCAGTACTTC.

In this sample, this clonotype turned up a few times. This chain uses TRBV12-3 or TRBV12-4 with TRBJ2-1; 9 bases match TRBD1. With 3 bases clipped from V and 10 bases from J, the junction kept 10 bases outside the gene matches. The CDR3 runs 15 residues. In nucleotides, the CDR3 is TGTGCCAGCAGTTTGTATCAGGACAGGGGAATAGAGCAGTTCTTC. Translated, it gives CASSLYQDRGIEQFF.

This clonotype occurred many times. CDR3 bases: TGCGCCAGCAGCCAGCTAGCGGGGGGCGAGCAGTACGTC. As protein: CASSQLAGGEQYV. This chain links TRBV4-1 with TRBJ2-7; 11 bases are a match to TRBD2. The V gene's germline CDR1 is MGHRA and CDR2 YSYEKL. The CDR3 runs to 13 residues. The ends lost 3 bases at V and 6 bases at J; junction bases unmatched: 1.

V usage is TRBV28 and J usage is TRBJ2-7; D is tentatively TRBD1 or TRBD2 (5 bases each). Trimming removed 5 bases at V and 6 bases at J, with 14 bases between. The germline V gene has CDR1 MDHEN and CDR2 SYDVKM. The CDR3 covers 13 residues. DNA of the CDR3: TGTGCCAGCAGTCCCCCGCCGGGGCTCGAGCAGTACGTC. It yields the protein CASSPPPGLEQYV.

This clonotype was seen a single time. V gene TRBV27 combines with J gene TRBJ2-7; D unclear. CDR3 length: 11 residues. Germline values: CDR1 MNHEY, CDR2 SMNVEV (reference sequence). Trimming cost V 1 base and J 10 bases, with 8 bases left between them. Here the CDR3 DNA reads TGTGCCAGCAGTTTATACCCCTTTCAGTACGTC. Translating gives CASSLYPFQYV.

This chain joins TRBV6-1 and TRBJ2-3, with D unclear. The V and J ends lost 4 bases and 4 bases respectively, with 9 bases between them. The CDR3 totals 13 residues. CDR1 and CDR2 (germline): MNHNS, SASEGT. The CDR3 here is CASSVLGADTQYF. CDR3 nucleotide sequence: TGTGCCAGCAGTGTCTTAGGAGCAGATACGCAGTATTTT.

This chain uses TRBV7-7 with TRBJ2-5; D possibly uses TRBD1 or TRBD2 (5 bases each). The CDR3 sequence is 14 residues long. CDR1 and CDR2 (germline): SSHAT, FNYEAQ (reference sequence). CDR3 sequence: CASAPWGSQETQYF. The CDR3 DNA reads as TGTGCTAGCGCCCCTTGGGGGTCACAAGAGACCCAGTACTTC.

This clonotype has more than one count but fewer than ten. The rearrangement uses TRBV6-2 or TRBV6-3 and TRBJ2-1, with TRBD2 matching 8 bases. Unmatched junction bases numbered 5, after V lost 3 bases and J lost 7 bases. The CDR3 totals 14 residues. Germline values: CDR1 MNHEY, CDR2 SVGEGT. In DNA, the CDR3 is TGTGCCAGCAGTTATTGGACTAGCTGGAATGAGCAGTTCTTC. Its protein is CASSYWTSWNEQFF.

The gene calls are TRBV20-1 and TRBJ2-5; 10 bases are a match to TRBD2. The CDR3 runs 16 residues. V dropped 1 base and J dropped 4; count of bases not matched to a gene: 9. CDR1 and CDR2 (germline): DFQATT, SNEGSKA (reference sequence). The CDR3 protein is CSARAIGAGGRETQYF. CDR3 coding DNA: TGCAGTGCTAGAGCGATCGGAGCGGGGGGGCGAGAGACCCAGTACTTC.

This chain joins TRBV6-2 or TRBV6-3 and TRBJ2-2; the D gene is possibly TRBD2 (6 bases). The CDR3 is made up of 14 amino acids. In germline, CDR1 is MNHEY, CDR2 SVGEGT. The V gene lost 1 base and the J gene lost 5 bases, with 8 bases spanning the gap. CDR3 DNA: TGTGCCAGCAGTTACTTGGGGGGTACCGGGGAGCTGTTTTTT. Amino acids: CASSYLGGTGELFF.

This chain joins TRBV4-1 and TRBJ1-3; 7 nucleotides agree with TRBD1. This CDR3 is built from 13 residues. Per the germline V gene, CDR1 is MGHRA and CDR2 is YSYEKL. Unmatched junction bases numbered 3, after V lost 6 bases and J lost 4 bases. The CDR3 coding sequence is TGCGCCAGCAGACAGGGGTGGGGAAACACCATATATTTT. Its translation is CASRQGWGNTIYF.

The chain recombines TRBV7-9 with TRBJ1-2; tentative D call: TRBD1 (6 bases). Trimming pared 6 bases from V and 4 bases from J, leaving 15 bases between. This CDR3 has 14 residues. Germline values: CDR1 SEHNR, CDR2 FQNEAQ (reference sequence). DNA of the CDR3: TGTGCCAGCAGTTACACAGGGATTCGCTATGGCTACACCTTC. Translating it yields CASSYTGIRYGYTF.

The chain joins TRBV11-1 to TRBJ1-2, with D tentatively TRBD1 (6 bases). V lost 5 bases to trimming and J lost 7 bases, with 14 bases between them. The CDR3 totals 13 residues. CDR1 and CDR2 from the germline V gene are SGHAT and FQDESV (reference sequence). CDR3 protein: CASSPGSGAGYTF. CDR3 coding DNA: TGTGCCAGCAGCCCGGGGTCGGGGGCTGGCTACACCTTC.

This clonotype came up a few times. This chain's CDR3 is CASSPTGIYGYTF. The CDR3 nucleotides are TGCGCCAGCAGCCCCACAGGGATCTATGGCTACACCTTC. The genes are TRBV5-1 and TRBJ1-2; possibly TRBD1 for D (6 bases). The CDR3 totals 13 residues. Germline-derived CDR1 and CDR2 are SGHRS and YFSETQ. V was shortened by 4 bases and J by 4 bases, with 11 bases between the two germline ends.

CDR3 amino acids: CASSGGDSGANVLTF. The DNA for the CDR3 is TGCGCCAGCAGCGGGGGGGACTCTGGGGCCAACGTCCTGACTTTC. The chain has TRBV5-1 and TRBJ2-6; 7 bases align to TRBD2. The V gene's germline CDR1 is SGHRS and CDR2 YFSETQ. The CDR3 has 15 amino acids. The ends lost 4 bases at V and 0 bases at J; junction bases unmatched: 1.

This clonotype was detected ten times or more. The genes are TRBV29-1 and TRBJ1-1, with TRBD1 as a possible D gene (6 bases). The CDR3 totals 14 residues. CDR1 and CDR2 (germline): SQVTM, ANQGSEA. Deletions cut 4 bases from V and 0 bases from J, with 12 bases between. For the CDR3, the DNA is TGCAGCGTTGTAAGAGGGGGGGTGAACACTGAAGCTTTCTTT. Residues: CSVVRGGVNTEAFF.

In the case of this clonotype: A read error may produce the germline difference seen at one junction end. The J gene is TRBJ2-5, the V gene TRBV7-7, with 9 bases fitting TRBD2. There are 16 residues in the CDR3. The germline CDR1 and CDR2 sequences are SSHAT and FNYEAQ (reference sequence). Here the CDR3 DNA reads TGTGCTAGCAGCTTACAGCGGGGGGACCTCCTAGGGGCCCAGTACTTC. The encoded protein is CASSLQRGDLLGAQYF.

The V gene is TRBV6-2 or TRBV6-3, the J gene TRBJ2-3, with D tentatively TRBD1 (5 bases). The germline V and J ends were trimmed by 7 bases and 2 bases, with 13 bases remaining between them. The length of the CDR3 is 14 residues. Germline assignment: CDR1 MNHEY and CDR2 SVGEGT. CDR3 residues: CASTGHITTDTQYF. For the CDR3, the DNA is TGTGCCAGCACCGGACATATAACCACAGATACGCAGTATTTT.

This chain joins TRBV4-2 and TRBJ2-5; TRBD2 matches 7 bases. Germline lookup yields CDR1 LGHNA and CDR2 YNFKEQ. This CDR3 comprises 16 residues. The V segment lost 4 bases and the J segment 5 bases; nucleotides outside the gene matches: 13. The CDR3 bases are TGTGCCAGCAGCCCCACGACCGGACTAGGGTGGGAGACCCAGTACTTC. Translating it yields CASSPTTGLGWETQYF.

The chain carries TRBV5-5 and TRBJ1-1; D is possibly TRBD1 (5 bases). Trimming stripped 4 bases from V and 5 bases from J, with 15 bases between. Germline V gene sequence: CDR1 SGHKS, CDR2 YYEKEE (reference sequence). The CDR3 is 14 residues long. As DNA, the CDR3 is TGTGCCAGCAGCACCCCAGGGAGGCGGACTGAAGCTTTCTTT. Its translation is CASSTPGRRTEAFF. Looking up the rest from reference TRBV5-5 and TRBJ1-1 gives the full variable domain: DAGVTQSPTHLIKTRGQQVTLRCSPISGHKSVSWYQQVLGQGPQFIFQYYEKEERGRGNFPDRFSARQFPNYSSELNVNALLLGDSALYLCASSTPGRRTEAFFGQGTRLTVV.

This clonotype has more than one count but fewer than ten. The V call is TRBV28, the J call TRBJ1-2; D is undetermined. Germline V gives CDR1 MDHEN, CDR2 SYDVKM. Between the trimmed V and J ends, which lost 5 bases and 2 bases, there was a span of 12 bases. This CDR3 has 14 amino acids. CDR3 DNA sequence: TGTGCCAGCAGTCTCCCCTCCGCCAACTATGGCTACACCTTC. Amino acids: CASSLPSANYGYTF.

The chain combines TRBV7-6 with TRBJ2-1, with 11 positions matching TRBD2. Germline loops: CDR1 SGHVS, CDR2 FNYEAQ. This CDR3 region has 19 residues. V gave up 1 base and J gave up 0 bases; unmatched junction bases: 8. CDR3 loop: CASSLEGLAGGSSYNEQFF. The CDR3 region has the DNA TGTGCCAGCAGCTTAGAAGGGCTAGCGGGGGGAAGCTCCTACAATGAGCAGTTCTTC.